Listed here are 10 T cell receptor beta chains from one sample, sequenced in a study of blood T cell repertoires in COVID-19 (dated by TCRdb to the early 2020s). Library method: the immunoSEQ multiplex PCR assay. TCRdb re-hosts the immuneACCESS table, in-frame sequences only. Its copies lack some clones; in the studies checked, an unresolved V gene accounts for under half of them, and the cause for the rest is not known. A total of 200,000 to 250,000 clones appear in this sample, 80% to 90% of them only once. The ten largest clones take up 9.7% of the sample. Sequencing input: peripheral blood. The receptors were sampled from a man aged 45-60 years with active or convalescent COVID-19.

The chain employs TRBV5-5 and TRBJ1-5; TRBD1 is a possible D gene (6 bases). The germline gives CDR1 SGHKS, CDR2 YYEKEE (reference sequence). CDR3 length: 13 residues. Deletions cut 2 bases from V and 9 bases from J, with 12 bases between. CDR3 sequence: CASSLQGERPQHF. In DNA, the CDR3 is TGTGCCAGCAGCTTACAGGGAGAGCGGCCCCAGCATTTT.

The chain has TRBV5-1 and TRBJ2-1; 8 positions agree with TRBD1. Germline CDR1 is SGHRS and CDR2 is YFSETQ. V gave up 0 bases and J gave up 4 bases; unmatched junction bases: 9. This CDR3 is 17 amino acids long. For the CDR3, the DNA is TGCGCCAGCAGCTTGGCCCGCGGGACAGGTGCATACAATGAGCAGTTCTTC. Encoded protein: CASSLARGTGAYNEQFF.

V gene TRBV5-6 combines with J gene TRBJ1-1; 11 bases match TRBD1. Germline assignment: CDR1 SGHDT and CDR2 YYEEEE. The V gene end was trimmed by 3 bases and the J gene end by 1 base; junction bases not matched to a gene: 2. The CDR3 has 15 residues. CDR3 nucleotide sequence: TGTGCCAGCAGCTGGACAGGGGGCCCGAACACTGAAGCTTTCTTT. Protein product: CASSWTGGPNTEAFF.

The genes are TRBV28 and TRBJ2-2; 8 nucleotides match TRBD2. V was pared by 10 bases and J by 4 bases, with 17 bases of the junction left unmatched. The CDR3 runs to 17 residues. Per germline, CDR1 MDHEN and CDR2 SYDVKM. The CDR3 reads CATRRGSGSLFTGELFF. In DNA form, the CDR3 reads TGTGCCACCCGGAGGGGGAGCGGGAGCCTCTTCACCGGGGAGCTGTTTTTT.

CDR3: CASSFGLNTEAFF. The CDR3 DNA sequence: TGTGCCAGCAGCTTCGGACTCAACACTGAAGCTTTCTTT. The J gene is TRBJ1-1, the V gene TRBV7-2; no firm D call. In germline, CDR1 is SGHTA, CDR2 FQGNSA. The CDR3 contains 13 residues. Trimming removed 3 bases at V and 2 bases at J, with 7 bases between. The whole variable domain, remainder taken from reference TRBV7-2 and TRBJ1-1, is GAGVSQSPSNKVTEKGKDVELRCDPISGHTALYWYRQSLGQGLEFLIYFQGNSAPDKSGLPSDRFSAERTGGSVSTLTIQRTQQEDSAVYLCASSFGLNTEAFFGQGTRLTVV.

The chain uses TRBV5-1 and TRBJ2-3, with 8 bases aligning to TRBD1. Germline-derived CDR1 and CDR2 are SGHRS and YFSETQ. V shed 5 bases and J 4 bases; nucleotides not matched to a gene: 6. CDR3 length: 14 residues. The CDR3 nucleotides are TGCGCCAGCAGAAACGACAGGGGCGCAGATACGCAGTATTTT. Its translation is CASRNDRGADTQYF.

The chain employs TRBV11-2 and TRBJ2-5; 7 nucleotides agree with TRBD2. CDR1 SGHAT and CDR2 FQNNGV come from the germline V gene. This CDR3 comprises 14 residues. With V trimmed by 8 bases and J by 3 bases, 9 bases remained unmatched. The CDR3 DNA reads as TGTGCCAGCCTCGGCGGGGGAGAAAAAGAGACCCAGTACTTC. It yields the protein CASLGGGEKETQYF.

The chain combines TRBV12-5 with TRBJ1-3; the match to TRBD1 covers 10 bases. The germline V gene has CDR1 LGHNT and CDR2 FRNRAP. J gave up 2 bases and V 1 base, and 2 bases lay outside the gene matches. There are 16 residues in the CDR3. As DNA, the CDR3 is TGTGCTAGTGGTTTGGGACAGGGGGCGACTGGAAACACCATATATTTT. Encoded protein: CASGLGQGATGNTIYF.

The rearrangement links TRBV5-5 to TRBJ2-5; TRBD1 matches 8 bases. V trimming: 0 bases; J trimming: 6 bases; junction bases outside the gene matches: 7. The CDR3 covers 15 residues. Per germline, CDR1 SGHKS and CDR2 YYEKEE (reference sequence). CDR3 in amino acids: CASSLDDRGPKTQYF. In nucleotides, the CDR3 is TGTGCCAGCAGCTTGGACGACAGGGGACCGAAGACCCAGTACTTC.

V is TRBV5-1 and J is TRBJ1-4; D is perhaps TRBD1 (6 bases). This CDR3 is 14 amino acids long. Germline CDR1 SGHRS, CDR2 YFSETQ. V was pared by 5 bases and J by 5 bases, with 13 bases between. The CDR3 protein is CASSVQGSNEKLFF. CDR3 sequence (DNA): TGCGCCAGCAGTGTTCAGGGGTCGAATGAAAAACTGTTTTTT.